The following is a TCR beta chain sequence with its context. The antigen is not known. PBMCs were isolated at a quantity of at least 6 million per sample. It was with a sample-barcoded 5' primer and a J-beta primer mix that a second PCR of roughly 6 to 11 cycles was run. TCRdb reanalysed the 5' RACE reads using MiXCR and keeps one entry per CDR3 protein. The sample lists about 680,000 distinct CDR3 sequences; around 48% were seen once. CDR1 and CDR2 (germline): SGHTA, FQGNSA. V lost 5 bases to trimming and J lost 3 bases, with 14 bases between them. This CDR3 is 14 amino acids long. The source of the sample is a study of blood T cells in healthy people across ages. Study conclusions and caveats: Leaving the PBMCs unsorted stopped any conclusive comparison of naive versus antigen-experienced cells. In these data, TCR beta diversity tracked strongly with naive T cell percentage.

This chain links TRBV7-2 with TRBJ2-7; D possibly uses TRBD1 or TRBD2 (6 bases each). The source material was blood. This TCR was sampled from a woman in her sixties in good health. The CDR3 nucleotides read TGTGCCAGCAGCCCCGACAGGACTAACTACGAGCAGTACTTC. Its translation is CASSPDRTNYEQYF. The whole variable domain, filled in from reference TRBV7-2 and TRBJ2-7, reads GAGVSQSPSNKVTEKGKDVELRCDPISGHTALYWYRQSLGQGLEFLIYFQGNSAPDKSGLPSDRFSAERTGGSVSTLTIQRTQQEDSAVYLCASSPDRTNYEQYFGPGTRLTVT.